Presented here are 11 T cell receptor beta chains from one specimen sequenced in a study of blood T cell repertoires in COVID-19. Clones were read by immunoSEQ multiplex PCR, and TCRdb kept only the in-frame ones, dropping some. Among fewer than 85,000 clones listed, 90% were seen once. The sample was peripheral blood. The receptor source for this set is a woman in her fifties or sixties in a cohort sampled during active COVID-19.

The chain is built from TRBV6-5 and TRBJ2-7; 8 bases fit TRBD2. Losses at the gene ends were 9 bases for V and 5 bases for J; bases not matched to a gene: 15. This CDR3 is 15 amino acids long. Germline loops: CDR1 MNHEY, CDR2 SVGAGI. The DNA for the CDR3 is TGTGCCAGTGGCCCAGCCGGGACTAGAAACCACGAGCAGTACTTC. Protein: CASGPAGTRNHEQYF.

The chain carries TRBV19 and TRBJ1-5, with D perhaps TRBD1 (6 bases). This CDR3 region has 17 residues. Germline loops: CDR1 LNHDA, CDR2 SQIVND (reference sequence). Trimming cost V 6 bases and J 0 bases, with 18 bases left between them. CDR3 protein: CASSNSRGTYSNQPQHF. DNA of the CDR3: TGTGCCAGTAGCAATTCCAGGGGTACCTATAGCAATCAGCCCCAGCATTTT.

This clone was seen just once. The rearrangement uses TRBV19 and TRBJ2-2; TRBD2 agrees at 9 bases. Germline V gives CDR1 LNHDA, CDR2 SQIVND (reference sequence). With V trimmed by 8 bases and J by 0 bases, 10 bases remained unmatched. The CDR3 totals 17 residues. The CDR3 nucleotides read TGTGCCAGTGGGGTGGGAGCGGGAGGTGCGAACACCGGGGAGCTGTTTTTT. Translated, it gives CASGVGAGGANTGELFF. Looking up the rest from reference TRBV19 and TRBJ2-2 gives the full variable domain: DGGITQSPKYLFRKEGQNVTLSCEQNLNHDAMYWYRQDPGQGLRLIYYSQIVNDFQKGDIAEGYSVSREKKESFPLTVTSAQKNPTAFYLCASGVGAGGANTGELFFGEGSRLTVL.

The J gene is TRBJ1-1, the V gene TRBV7-9; 7 bases match TRBD1. V gave up 5 bases and J gave up 6 bases; unmatched junction bases: 3. Germline V lookup: CDR1 SEHNR, CDR2 FQNEAQ (reference sequence). The CDR3 consists of 12 residues. The CDR3 nucleotides are TGTGCCAGCAGCCAAGGGGGCGCTGAAGCTTTCTTT. Amino acid sequence: CASSQGGAEAFF.

The chain carries TRBV7-9 and TRBJ1-1; D is undetermined. V lost 6 bases to trimming and J lost 5 bases, with 13 bases between them. This CDR3 is 13 amino acids long. CDR1 is SEHNR and CDR2 is FQNEAQ in the germline V gene (reference sequence). CDR3 DNA: TGTGCCAGCAGTTTTGATATCGGGACTGAAGCTTTCTTT. This translates into CASSFDIGTEAFF. Full variable domain (remainder filled in from reference TRBV7-9 and TRBJ1-1): DTGVSQNPRHKITKRGQNVTFRCDPISEHNRLYWYRQTLGQGPEFLTYFQNEAQLEKSRLLSDRFSAERPKGSFSTLEIQRTEQGDSAMYLCASSFDIGTEAFFGQGTRLTVV.

The V gene is TRBV19, the J gene TRBJ1-2; TRBD1 aligns across 7 bases. The junction had 19 bases not matched to a gene; V was cut back by 7 bases and J by 11 bases. Per the germline V gene, CDR1 is LNHDA and CDR2 is SQIVND (reference sequence). The CDR3 has 15 residues. The CDR3 loop reads CASNRATGPLFGYTF. DNA of the CDR3: TGTGCCAGTAACCGAGCGACAGGGCCCTTGTTCGGTTACACCTTC.

This chain connects TRBV3-1 (or the pseudogene TRBV3-2) to TRBJ1-6; 9 bases map to TRBD1. The germline CDR1 and CDR2 sequences are LGHDT and YNNKEL (reference sequence). V lost 4 bases and J lost 8; bases outside the gene matches: 3. The CDR3 covers 14 residues. CDR3 DNA sequence: TGTGCCAGCAGCCCTAGACAGGGGGATTCACCCCTCCACTTT. It is translated as CASSPRQGDSPLHF.

The rearrangement uses TRBV28 and TRBJ2-7, with D unresolved. Germline V gene data show CDR1 as MDHEN and CDR2 as SYDVKM. This CDR3 is built from 14 residues. Between the trimmed V and J ends, which lost 6 bases and 7 bases, there was a span of 19 bases. The CDR3 region has the DNA TGTGCCAGCAGCCCCTTTACAGTCCCAGGAGAGCAGTACTTC. Protein product: CASSPFTVPGEQYF.

This chain connects TRBV3-1 (or the pseudogene TRBV3-2) to TRBJ2-1, with D tentatively TRBD2 (7 bases). This CDR3 is built from 14 residues. Trimming removed 1 base from V and 9 bases from J, with 13 bases in between. Germline values: CDR1 LGHDT, CDR2 YNNKEL (reference sequence). CDR3 amino acids: CASSQVVGGGEQFF. The CDR3 DNA reads TGTGCCAGCAGCCAAGTCGTGGGAGGGGGTGAGCAGTTCTTC.

V usage is TRBV3-1 (or the pseudogene TRBV3-2) and J usage is TRBJ2-3, with 8 bases that match TRBD2. V lost 4 bases to trimming and J lost 6 bases; unmatched junction nucleotides: 9. The V gene's germline CDR1 is LGHDT and CDR2 YNNKEL (reference sequence). The CDR3 loop spans 15 amino acids. The CDR3 DNA follows: TGTGCCAGCAGCCGCTCATCCGGGACTAGGGATACGCAGTATTTT. Its protein is CASSRSSGTRDTQYF.

V and J are TRBV18 and TRBJ1-3; D remains unclear. The germline CDR1 and CDR2 sequences are KGHSH and LQKENI. V lost 4 bases to trimming and J lost 3 bases, with 19 bases between them. The CDR3 is 17 residues long. The DNA for the CDR3 is TGTGCCAGCTCACAGTCAAGTCAACGGGGAAGTGGAAACACCATATATTTT. Translating it yields CASSQSSQRGSGNTIYF.